This T cell receptor beta chain came from a study of beta chain features in type 1 diabetes. In the study overall: About 110,000,000 sorted cells were examined across all samples.

The entirety of the isolated RNA underwent reverse transcription, so expressed TCRB transcripts were sequenced. TCRdb's table, derived via immunoSEQ multiplex PCR, lists solely in-frame clones and lacks some. The repertoire holds 390,000 or so clones, with approximately 15% as singletons. The CDR3 is 15 residues long. The V end lost 1 base, the J end lost 7 bases, and 17 bases lay between the germline ends. The germline gives CDR1 SGHDN, CDR2 FVKESK. Averaging approximately 0.11 L, one heparinised blood draw was given by each donor. Sorting based on CD45RO/CCR7/CD25/CD127/CD95/CD27 separated CD4+ naive, central memory, regulatory and stem cell-like memory cells. Sorting produced populations that all topped 98% purity.

The sequence was collected from a man aged 30 to 39 in good health. The sample comprised naive CD4+ T cells from blood. The rearrangement joins TRBV14 to TRBJ2-7; the D gene could be TRBD1 or TRBD2 (5 bases each). CDR3 in amino acids: CASSQGLAGRREQYF. DNA for the CDR3: TGTGCCAGCAGCCAAGGTTTGGCAGGGAGACGGGAGCAGTACTTC.